The 32 T cell receptor beta chains below were found in one sample sequenced in a study of T cell repertoires in cytomegalovirus infection (dated by TCRdb to the late 2010s). For sequencing, an Illumina HiSeq 1500 was employed. The public sequencing data were trimmed at Q25 with fastp and processed into clonotypes with MiXCR by TCRdb, which kept only in-frame beta chains. Identical CDR3 proteins give one entry, which carries the most common genes and DNA. In this sample the table shows about 240,000 distinct CDR3 sequences, around an eighth of which occur a single time. The top ten hold about 1.5% of the sample. The source material was PBMCs. The receptors here all came from a human donor in good health (CMV status not recorded). Some clones in this sample may be carry-over from other donors' samples.

Ten or more counts support this clonotype. The CDR3 DNA is TGTGCCAGCAGCTTGATCGATTTGACGGCTAGCTCCTACAATGAGCAGTTCTTC. The encoded protein is CASSLIDLTASSYNEQFF. This sequence joins TRBV11-3 and TRBJ2-1, with unresolved D. Trimming pared 3 bases from V and 0 bases from J, leaving 18 bases between. CDR1 and CDR2 (germline): SGHNT, YENEEA. CDR3 length equals 18 residues.

The V call is TRBV7-3, the J call TRBJ2-3; D not certain. Germline V gene sequence: CDR1 SGHTA, CDR2 FQGTGA. With 3 bases removed from V and 6 bases from J, the gap between germline ends came to 10 bases. The CDR3 consists of 13 residues. CDR3 sequence (DNA): TGTGCCAGCAGCTTTGGGCCAAGGGATACGCAGTATTTT. Translated, it gives CASSFGPRDTQYF.

This chain connects TRBV29-1 to TRBJ2-5, with no clear D. Germline lookup yields CDR1 SQVTM and CDR2 ANQGSEA. V was shortened by 6 bases and J by 0 bases, with 11 bases between the two germline ends. The CDR3 has 13 residues. In nucleotides, the CDR3 is TGCAGCGTCTTGGGCCCGTACCAAGAGACCCAGTACTTC. Protein product: CSVLGPYQETQYF.

Many counts were recorded for this clonotype. This chain links TRBV19 with TRBJ1-4; no reliable D call. The germline gives CDR1 LNHDA, CDR2 SQIVND (reference sequence). Trimming removed 8 bases at V and 0 bases at J, with 7 bases between. This CDR3 is 13 amino acids long. CDR3 in amino acids: CASLNATNEKLFF. The CDR3 DNA reads as TGTGCCAGTCTTAACGCAACTAATGAAAAACTGTTTTTT. The full variable domain, in which reference TRBV19 and TRBJ1-4 provide the parts outside the CDR3, is DGGITQSPKYLFRKEGQNVTLSCEQNLNHDAMYWYRQDPGQGLRLIYYSQIVNDFQKGDIAEGYSVSREKKESFPLTVTSAQKNPTAFYLCASLNATNEKLFFGSGTQLSVL.

At least ten counts were recorded for this clonotype. The chain is built from TRBV2 and TRBJ2-7; D might be TRBD2 (6 bases). The CDR3 is 13 residues long. V was trimmed by 4 bases and J by 9 bases, leaving 16 bases between them. Germline CDR1 and CDR2: SNHLY and FYNNEI. For the CDR3, the DNA is TGTGCCAGCAGTGTTGGTCAGACCGGGGGGCAGTACTTC. Its protein is CASSVGQTGGQYF.

This clonotype was detected many times. V gene TRBV12-3 or TRBV12-4 combines with J gene TRBJ2-5; D is perhaps TRBD2 (7 bases). CDR3 length equals 14 residues. V lost 6 bases, J lost 4 bases, and 15 bases lay in between. Here the CDR3 reads CASRLRGGGETQYF. The DNA for the CDR3 is TGTGCCAGCAGACTAAGGGGGGGCGGAGAGACCCAGTACTTC.

The V gene is TRBV19, the J gene TRBJ1-5; D is possibly TRBD1 (6 bases). The CDR3 has 15 amino acids. V was cut by 6 bases and J by 0 bases, with 12 bases left in between. CDR1 and CDR2 (germline): LNHDA, SQIVND (reference sequence). The CDR3 sequence: CASSKGHNSNQPQHF. The CDR3 DNA sequence: TGTGCCAGTAGCAAGGGACACAATAGCAATCAGCCCCAGCATTTT.

This clonotype was counted ten times or more. The chain has TRBV5-6 and TRBJ2-5; D is possibly TRBD1 or TRBD2 (6 bases each). Trimming shortened V by 4 bases and J by 2 bases, and 21 bases separated the two germline ends. Per the germline V gene, CDR1 is SGHDT and CDR2 is YYEEEE. CDR3 length equals 17 residues. DNA for the CDR3: TGTGCCAGCAGCCTTCCGGGGGCCGGGAGAGGACAAGAGACCCAGTACTTC. This sequence encodes CASSLPGAGRGQETQYF.

The sample holds many counts of this clonotype. The chain has TRBV6-5 and TRBJ2-5, with 8 nucleotides matching TRBD2. The CDR3 totals 16 residues. Germline V lookup: CDR1 MNHEY, CDR2 SVGAGI. Germline trimming cut 2 bases from V and 0 bases from J; bases unmatched to any gene: 5. The CDR3 here is CASSYAGGGYQETQYF. CDR3 bases: TGTGCCAGCAGTTACGCTGGCGGGGGGTACCAAGAGACCCAGTACTTC.

The chain uses TRBV20-1 and TRBJ2-7; 8 bases match TRBD1. The CDR3 totals 15 residues. CDR1 and CDR2 (germline): DFQATT, SNEGSKA (reference sequence). The V gene end was trimmed by 3 bases and the J gene end by 0 bases; junction bases not matched to a gene: 7. The CDR3 sequence: CSASDTGGGSYEQYF. The CDR3 region has the DNA TGCAGTGCTAGTGATACAGGGGGAGGCTCCTACGAGCAGTACTTC.

This clonotype came up a few times. The CDR3 DNA is TGTGCCAGCAGCTTTAGGACCGGAGAGACCCAGTACTTC. Translating it yields CASSFRTGETQYF. The V and J genes are TRBV7-9 and TRBJ2-5, with D hard to call. Trimming pared 3 bases from V and 4 bases from J, leaving 9 bases between. Germline-derived CDR1 and CDR2 are SEHNR and FQNEAQ (reference sequence). This CDR3 spans 13 amino acids.

This clonotype was recorded at least ten times. This sequence joins TRBV12-3 or TRBV12-4 and TRBJ1-1; D may be TRBD1 (5 bases). The CDR3 extends over 17 amino acids. Trimming removed 3 bases from V and 5 bases from J, with 22 bases in between. In DNA form, the CDR3 reads TGTGCCAGCAGTTTCTGGGGGGGGACCTCACCTCCGACTGAAGCTTTCTTT. Protein product: CASSFWGGTSPPTEAFF.

CDR3 nucleotide sequence: TGCGCCAGCAGCCAAGAAGGGCGGAACACAGATACGCAGTATTTT. Its protein product is CASSQEGRNTDTQYF. The chain is built from TRBV4-3 and TRBJ2-3; unclear D gene. CDR3 size: 15 residues. V lost 0 bases and J 2 bases, leaving 9 bases between the germline ends. Germline V lookup: CDR1 LGHNA, CDR2 YSLEER.

This clonotype occurred many times. The chain has TRBV19 and TRBJ2-6; D gene unclear. The V end was cut by 3 bases, the J end by 2 bases, with 8 bases between. The CDR3 covers 15 residues. Per the germline V gene, CDR1 is LNHDA and CDR2 is SQIVND (reference sequence). CDR3 residues: CASSISRAGANVLTF. The CDR3 nucleotides are TGTGCCAGTAGTATTAGCCGGGCTGGGGCCAACGTCCTGACTTTC.

This chain uses TRBV23-1 with TRBJ2-2, with TRBD1 identical over 7 bases. TRBV23-1 is classed as an ORF, of uncertain function. V lost 0 bases, J lost 0 bases, and 4 bases stayed unmatched. The CDR3 is made up of 17 amino acids. The CDR3 here is CASSQSKDRSNTGELFF. CDR3 nucleotide sequence: TGCGCCAGCAGTCAATCGAAGGACAGGTCGAACACCGGGGAGCTGTTTTTT.

This clonotype has at least ten counts. The CDR3 loop reads CASSLMGQSTDTQYF. CDR3 nucleotide sequence: TGTGCCAGCAGCTTAATGGGACAGAGCACAGATACGCAGTATTTT. The rearrangement uses TRBV5-6 and TRBJ2-3; TRBD1 matches at 7 bases. The CDR3 runs 15 residues. CDR1 and CDR2 from the germline V gene are SGHDT and YYEEEE. V shed 2 bases, J shed 0 bases, and the junction held 3 bases outside the gene matches.

This clonotype was seen more than once but under ten times. V usage is TRBV28 and J usage is TRBJ2-2; 10 bases are shared with TRBD2. There are 15 residues in the CDR3. Germline CDR1 reads MDHEN; CDR2 reads SYDVKM. V gave up 3 bases and J gave up 5 bases; unmatched junction bases: 3. Written as DNA, the CDR3 is TGTGCCAGCAGTTTCGTAGCGGGGGGAACCGGGGAGCTGTTTTTT. Its translation is CASSFVAGGTGELFF.

The J gene is TRBJ2-7, the V gene TRBV27, with TRBD2 matching over 9 bases. Germline V gives CDR1 MNHEY, CDR2 SMNVEV (reference sequence). With 4 bases clipped from V and 4 bases from J, the junction kept 14 bases outside the gene matches. The CDR3 runs 17 residues. Written as DNA, the CDR3 is TGTGCCAGCAGTTCACCTCGACTAGCGGCTTACACTTACGAGCAGTACTTC. It encodes CASSSPRLAAYTYEQYF.

This clonotype was seen at least ten times. The chain recombines TRBV6-2 or TRBV6-3 with TRBJ1-1; D is unclear. Per germline, CDR1 MNHEY and CDR2 SVGEGT. The V end was cut by 2 bases, the J end by 1 base, with 8 bases between. The CDR3 is 14 residues long. The DNA for the CDR3 is TGTGCCAGCAGTTACGGTGCGGGGAACACTGAAGCTTTCTTT. This sequence encodes CASSYGAGNTEAFF.

This clonotype occurred a few times. The rearrangement joins TRBV28 to TRBJ2-6, with D maybe TRBD2 (6 bases). The germline CDR1 and CDR2 sequences are MDHEN and SYDVKM. This CDR3 has 14 amino acids. Trimming stripped 7 bases from V and 4 bases from J, with 11 bases between. The CDR3 DNA sequence: TGTGCCAGCACCCAGAGCGGGGGGGCCAACGTCCTGACTTTC. As protein: CASTQSGGANVLTF.

CDR3 nucleotides: TGCGCCAGCAGCTCGACAGGGGACGAGCAGTACTTC. Amino acids: CASSSTGDEQYF. The chain employs TRBV5-1 and TRBJ2-7; 8 positions agree with TRBD1. The germline V gene has CDR1 SGHRS and CDR2 YFSETQ. Losses at the gene ends were 3 bases for V and 5 bases for J; bases not matched to a gene: 1. The CDR3 length is 12 residues.

This clonotype was recorded many times. The chain couples TRBV7-8 to TRBJ2-7; D perhaps matches TRBD2 (5 bases). Trimming cost V 1 base and J 3 bases, with 19 bases left between them. In germline, CDR1 is SGHVS, CDR2 FQNEAQ. This CDR3 region has 17 residues. CDR3 sequence (DNA): TGTGCCAGCAGCTTAGAATGGGGAGACGCAGGATTCTACGAGCAGTACTTC. Protein product: CASSLEWGDAGFYEQYF.

This clonotype has ten or more counts. The chain employs TRBV6-2 or TRBV6-3 and TRBJ2-5, with D perhaps assigned TRBD1 or TRBD2 (5 bases each). Trimming stripped 11 bases from V and 1 base from J, with 17 bases between. There are 14 residues in the CDR3. Germline V CDR1 and CDR2: MNHEY, SVGEGT. In nucleotides, the CDR3 is TGTGCCTCCGGCAGGGTCGGGATCCAAGAGACCCAGTACTTC. This gives the protein CASGRVGIQETQYF.

This clonotype was seen at least ten times. The chain employs TRBV7-2 and TRBJ2-7, with 9 bases identical to TRBD2. With V trimmed by 4 bases and J by 5 bases, 9 bases remained unmatched. Per germline, CDR1 SGHTA and CDR2 FQGNSA. The CDR3 spans 15 residues. CDR3 loop: CASSSGWTSVNEQYF. The CDR3 nucleotides read TGTGCCAGCAGCTCGGGGTGGACTAGCGTTAACGAGCAGTACTTC. The complete variable domain, with remaining parts taken from reference TRBV7-2 and TRBJ2-7, reads GAGVSQSPSNKVTEKGKDVELRCDPISGHTALYWYRQSLGQGLEFLIYFQGNSAPDKSGLPSDRFSAERTGGSVSTLTIQRTQQEDSAVYLCASSSGWTSVNEQYFGPGTRLTVT.

This clonotype was seen many times. The chain recombines TRBV28 with TRBJ2-7; possible D gene TRBD2, 7 bases. CDR1 is MDHEN and CDR2 is SYDVKM in the germline V gene. V lost 8 bases and J lost 4, with 21 bases in between. The CDR3 has 15 amino acids. CDR3 in amino acids: CASGGGGDDTYEQYF. In DNA form, the CDR3 reads TGTGCCAGCGGCGGAGGGGGGGACGATACGTACGAGCAGTACTTC. Full variable domain (outside the CDR3, taken from reference TRBV28 and TRBJ2-7): DVKVTQSSRYLVKRTGEKVFLECVQDMDHENMFWYRQDPGLGLRLIYFSYDVKMKEKGDIPEGYSVSREKKERFSLILESASTNQTSMYLCASGGGGDDTYEQYFGPGTRLTVT.

Points on this clonotype: A much larger clone differs from this one at a single base, so this may be a read error. The chain couples TRBV7-2 to TRBJ2-3; no definite D call. Germline V gene sequence: CDR1 SGHTA, CDR2 FQGNSA. The CDR3 extends over 17 amino acids. The CDR3 sequence is CASSLANGLRGTDTKYF. The CDR3 bases are TGTGCCAGCAGCTTGGCTAACGGCTTAAGAGGCACAGATACGAAGTATTTT.

This clonotype was recorded a few times. The rearrangement uses TRBV20-1 and TRBJ1-1, with a tentative D call TRBD1 (6 bases). The CDR3 consists of 15 residues. V lost 0 bases and J 2 bases, leaving 13 bases between the germline ends. Germline V gene sequence: CDR1 DFQATT, CDR2 SNEGSKA (reference sequence). CDR3 sequence reads: CSARDPQGSNTEAFF. The CDR3 DNA reads as TGCAGTGCTAGAGATCCCCAGGGGTCTAACACTGAAGCTTTCTTT.

This clonotype was detected many times. This chain links TRBV7-8 with TRBJ1-5; D unresolved. Per germline, CDR1 SGHVS and CDR2 FQNEAQ. This CDR3 region has 12 residues. V lost 0 bases and J 8 bases, leaving 5 bases between the germline ends. CDR3 coding DNA: TGTGCCAGCAGCTTAGCCCCAGAGCCCCAGCATTTT. Translation gives CASSLAPEPQHF. The variable domain in full, completed from reference TRBV7-8 and TRBJ1-5, reads GAGVSQSPRYKVAKRGQDVALRCDPISGHVSLFWYQQALGQGPEFLTYFQNEAQLDKSGLPSDRFFAERPEGSVSTLKIQRTQQEDSAVYLCASSLAPEPQHFGDGTRLSIL.

The chain joins TRBV5-1 to TRBJ1-5; D remains ambiguous. Per germline, CDR1 SGHRS and CDR2 YFSETQ. V shed 0 bases and J shed 1 base, with 11 bases lying between them. This CDR3 is built from 16 residues. As DNA, the CDR3 is TGCGCCAGCAGCTTGGAAGGGCTCCTAAGCAATCAGCCCCAGCATTTT. Protein product: CASSLEGLLSNQPQHF.

The table lists this clonotype with many counts. CDR3 region: CASSLEAGGVSEAFF. DNA of the CDR3: TGCGCCAGCAGCTTGGAAGCAGGGGGTGTCTCTGAAGCTTTCTTT. The chain links TRBV5-1 to TRBJ1-1, with 7 nucleotides matching TRBD1. V shed 0 bases, J shed 6 bases, and the junction held 8 bases outside the gene matches. Looked up from germline, CDR1 is SGHRS and CDR2 is YFSETQ. The CDR3 sequence is 15 residues long.

This clonotype was recorded at least ten times. The V gene is TRBV7-3, the J gene TRBJ2-1, with TRBD1 matching over 8 bases. In germline, CDR1 is SGHTA, CDR2 FQGTGA. J lost 4 bases, V lost 5 bases, and 7 bases had no gene match. The CDR3 spans 15 residues. The CDR3 DNA reads TGTGCCAGCAGCCCCCAGGGGGCCTCATACAATGAGCAGTTCTTC. It codes for CASSPQGASYNEQFF.

This clonotype was found a few times. The chain employs TRBV4-1 and TRBJ2-7; D may be TRBD1 or TRBD2 (5 bases each). This CDR3 has 17 residues. The V gene lost 0 bases and the J gene lost 5 bases, with 20 bases spanning the gap. Germline assignment: CDR1 MGHRA and CDR2 YSYEKL. The CDR3 bases are TGCGCCAGCAGCCAAGAGCCTCCGGGACCGATAGGCCACGAGCAGTACTTC. The encoded protein is CASSQEPPGPIGHEQYF.